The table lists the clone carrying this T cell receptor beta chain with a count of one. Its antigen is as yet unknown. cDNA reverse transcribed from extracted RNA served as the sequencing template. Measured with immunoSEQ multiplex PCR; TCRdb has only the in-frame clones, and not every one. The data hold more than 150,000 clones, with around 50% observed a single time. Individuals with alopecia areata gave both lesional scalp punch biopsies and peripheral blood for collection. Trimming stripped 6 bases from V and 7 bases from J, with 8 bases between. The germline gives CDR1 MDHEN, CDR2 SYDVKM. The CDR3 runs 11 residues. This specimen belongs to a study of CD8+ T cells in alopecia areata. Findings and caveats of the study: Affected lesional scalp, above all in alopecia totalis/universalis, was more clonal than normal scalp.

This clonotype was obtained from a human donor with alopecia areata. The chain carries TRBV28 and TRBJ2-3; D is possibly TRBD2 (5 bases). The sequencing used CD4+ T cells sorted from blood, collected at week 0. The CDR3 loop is CASSRGYTQYF. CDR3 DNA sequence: TGTGCCAGCAGCCGGGGATATACGCAGTATTTT. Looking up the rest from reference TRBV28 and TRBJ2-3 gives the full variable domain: DVKVTQSSRYLVKRTGEKVFLECVQDMDHENMFWYRQDPGLGLRLIYFSYDVKMKEKGDIPEGYSVSREKKERFSLILESASTNQTSMYLCASSRGYTQYFGPGTRLTVL.